This T cell receptor beta chain emerged from a study of CD8+ T cells in alopecia areata. This clone was recorded a few times. The treatment here: oral pan-JAK inhibitor, 5-10 mg twice daily. Following extraction, RNA underwent reverse transcription to cDNA, which served as the sequencing template. The table came from immunoSEQ multiplex PCR; TCRdb's copy has only in-frame clones and leaves some out. The data contain more than 150,000 clones, 40% to 55% of them seen just once; the ten biggest clones take up roughly 9.1%. This CDR3 region has 15 residues. Germline loops: CDR1 LGHNA, CDR2 YNFKEQ. V was pared by 4 bases and J by 3 bases, with 3 bases of the junction left unmatched.

The sequence derives from a human donor with alopecia areata. This chain connects TRBV4-2 to TRBJ2-2, with 9 positions matching TRBD1. The material was CD8+ T cells sorted from blood, obtained around week 53, from a patient treated with tofacitinib. The CDR3 coding sequence is TGTGCCAGCAGCCCGCGGACAGGGGACACCGGGGAGCTGTTTTTT. Translating gives CASSPRTGDTGELFF.